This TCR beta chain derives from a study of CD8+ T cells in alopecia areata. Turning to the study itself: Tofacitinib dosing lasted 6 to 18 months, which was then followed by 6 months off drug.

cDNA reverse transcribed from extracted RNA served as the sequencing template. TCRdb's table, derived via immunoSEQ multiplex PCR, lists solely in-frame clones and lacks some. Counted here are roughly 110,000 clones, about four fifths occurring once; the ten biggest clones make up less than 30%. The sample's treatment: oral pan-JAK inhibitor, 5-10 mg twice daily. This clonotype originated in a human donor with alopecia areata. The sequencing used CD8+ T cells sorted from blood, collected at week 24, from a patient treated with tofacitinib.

The CDR3 DNA reads TGCGCCAGCAGCCACGACAGACAGGGGGCCTACGAGCAGTACTTC. It specifies CASSHDRQGAYEQYF. The gene calls are TRBV4-3 and TRBJ2-7; 9 nucleotides match TRBD1. Germline CDR1 LGHNA, CDR2 YSLEER. The CDR3 spans 15 residues. V was clipped by 3 bases and J by 2 bases; unmatched bases: 5.